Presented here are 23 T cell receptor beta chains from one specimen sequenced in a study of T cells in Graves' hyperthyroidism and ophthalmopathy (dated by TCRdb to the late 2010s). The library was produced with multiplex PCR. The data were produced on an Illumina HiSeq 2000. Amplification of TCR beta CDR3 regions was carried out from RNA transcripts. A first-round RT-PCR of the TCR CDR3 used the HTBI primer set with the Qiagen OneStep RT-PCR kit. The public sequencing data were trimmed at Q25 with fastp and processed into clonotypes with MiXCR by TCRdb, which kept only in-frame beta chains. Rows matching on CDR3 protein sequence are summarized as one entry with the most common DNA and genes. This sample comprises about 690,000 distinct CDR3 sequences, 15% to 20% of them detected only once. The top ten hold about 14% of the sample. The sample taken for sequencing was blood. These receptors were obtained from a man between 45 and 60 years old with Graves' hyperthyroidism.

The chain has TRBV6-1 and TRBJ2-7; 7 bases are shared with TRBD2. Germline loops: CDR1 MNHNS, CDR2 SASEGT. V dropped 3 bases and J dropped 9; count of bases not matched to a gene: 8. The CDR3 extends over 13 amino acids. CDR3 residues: CASSDDGRAWQYF. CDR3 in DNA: TGTGCCAGCAGTGATGATGGGAGGGCCTGGCAGTACTTC.

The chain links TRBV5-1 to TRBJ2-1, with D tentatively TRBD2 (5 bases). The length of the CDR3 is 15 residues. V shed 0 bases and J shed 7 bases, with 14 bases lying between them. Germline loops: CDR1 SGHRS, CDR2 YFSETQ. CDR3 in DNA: TGCGCCAGCAGCTTGGCCGTCGGCGGCGGGAATGAGCAGTTCTTC. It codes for CASSLAVGGGNEQFF.

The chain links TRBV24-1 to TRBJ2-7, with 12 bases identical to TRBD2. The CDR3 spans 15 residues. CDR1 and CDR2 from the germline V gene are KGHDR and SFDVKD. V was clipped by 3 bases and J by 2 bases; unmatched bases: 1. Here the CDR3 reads CATSDRTSGTYEQYF. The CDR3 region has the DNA TGTGCCACCAGTGATAGGACTAGCGGGACCTACGAGCAGTACTTC.

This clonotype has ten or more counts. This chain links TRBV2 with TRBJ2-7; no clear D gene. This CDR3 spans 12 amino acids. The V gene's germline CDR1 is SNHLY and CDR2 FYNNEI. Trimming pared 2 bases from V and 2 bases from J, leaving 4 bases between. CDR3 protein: CASSERAYEQYF. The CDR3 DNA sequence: TGTGCCAGCAGTGAACGGGCCTACGAGCAGTACTTC.

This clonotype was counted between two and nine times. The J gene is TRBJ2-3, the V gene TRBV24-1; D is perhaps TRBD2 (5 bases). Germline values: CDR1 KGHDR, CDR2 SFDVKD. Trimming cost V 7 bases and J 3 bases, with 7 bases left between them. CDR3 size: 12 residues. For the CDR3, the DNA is TGTGCCACCAGAGGAGGTACAGATACGCAGTATTTT. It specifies CATRGGTDTQYF.

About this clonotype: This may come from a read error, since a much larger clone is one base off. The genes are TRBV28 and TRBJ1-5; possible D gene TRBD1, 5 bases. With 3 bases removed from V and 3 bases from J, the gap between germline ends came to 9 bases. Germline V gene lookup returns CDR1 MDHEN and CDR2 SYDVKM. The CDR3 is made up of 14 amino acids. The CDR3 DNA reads TGTGCCAGCAGTTTGGACAACTTCAATCAGCCCCAGCATTTT. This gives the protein CASSLDNFNQPQHF. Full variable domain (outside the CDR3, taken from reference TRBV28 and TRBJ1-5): DVKVTQSSRYLVKRTGEKVFLECVQDMDHENMFWYRQDPGLGLRLIYFSYDVKMKEKGDIPEGYSVSREKKERFSLILESASTNQTSMYLCASSLDNFNQPQHFGDGTRLSIL.

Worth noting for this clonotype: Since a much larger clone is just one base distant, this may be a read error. This CDR3 reads CASGFREDYEQYF. CDR3 in DNA: TGTGCCAGCGGCTTCAGGGAAGATTACGAGCAGTACTTC. The chain is built from TRBV11-2 and TRBJ2-7; a possible D gene is TRBD1 (5 bases). The V gene's germline CDR1 is SGHAT and CDR2 FQNNGV. The CDR3 has 13 residues. The full variable domain, in which reference TRBV11-2 and TRBJ2-7 provide the parts outside the CDR3, is EAGVAQSPRYKIIEKRQSVAFWCNPISGHATLYWYQQILGQGPKLLIQFQNNGVVDDSQLPKDRFSAERLKGVDSTLKIQPAKLEDSAVYLCASGFREDYEQYFGPGTRLTVT.

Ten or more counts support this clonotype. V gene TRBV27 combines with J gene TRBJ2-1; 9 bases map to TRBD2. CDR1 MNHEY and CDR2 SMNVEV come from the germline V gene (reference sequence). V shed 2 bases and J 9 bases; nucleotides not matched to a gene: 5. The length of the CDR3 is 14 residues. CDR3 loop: CASSLLGLAIEQFF. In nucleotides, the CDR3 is TGTGCCAGCAGTTTACTGGGACTAGCAATTGAGCAGTTCTTC.

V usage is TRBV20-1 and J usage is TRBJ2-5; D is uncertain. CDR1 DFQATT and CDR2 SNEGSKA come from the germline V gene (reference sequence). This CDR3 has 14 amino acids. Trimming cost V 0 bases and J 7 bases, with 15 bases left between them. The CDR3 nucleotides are TGCAGTGCTAGAGATCGAGAGCTCTTCGGGACCCAGTACTTC. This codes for CSARDRELFGTQYF.

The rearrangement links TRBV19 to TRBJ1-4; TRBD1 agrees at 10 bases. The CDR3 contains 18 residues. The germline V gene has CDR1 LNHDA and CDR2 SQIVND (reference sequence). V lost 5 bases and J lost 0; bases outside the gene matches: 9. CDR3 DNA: TGTGCCAGTAGTCTTCTCTTCGGACAGGGGGCAACTAATGAAAAACTGTTTTTT. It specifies CASSLLFGQGATNEKLFF.

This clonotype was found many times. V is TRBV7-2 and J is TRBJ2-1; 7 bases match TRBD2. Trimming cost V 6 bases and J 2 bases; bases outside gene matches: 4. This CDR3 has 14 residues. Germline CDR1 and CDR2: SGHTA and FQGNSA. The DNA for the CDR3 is TGTGCCAGCAGGGGGGGGGAAACCTACAATGAGCAGTTCTTC. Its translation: CASRGGETYNEQFF.

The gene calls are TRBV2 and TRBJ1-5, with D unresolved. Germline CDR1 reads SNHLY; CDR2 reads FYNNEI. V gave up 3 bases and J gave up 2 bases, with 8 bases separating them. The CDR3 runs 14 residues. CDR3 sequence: CASSDSQGNQPQHF. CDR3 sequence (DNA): TGTGCCAGCAGTGATAGCCAGGGCAATCAGCCCCAGCATTTT.

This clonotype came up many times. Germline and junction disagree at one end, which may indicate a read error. The CDR3, as DNA: TGTGCCAGCAGTAAAGCCGGGACAGTTGGGGAGACCCAGTACTTC. It is translated as CASSKAGTVGETQYF. This chain links TRBV6-1 with TRBJ2-5; the match to TRBD1 covers 7 bases. CDR1 is MNHNS and CDR2 is SASEGT in the germline V gene. The CDR3 sequence is 15 residues long.

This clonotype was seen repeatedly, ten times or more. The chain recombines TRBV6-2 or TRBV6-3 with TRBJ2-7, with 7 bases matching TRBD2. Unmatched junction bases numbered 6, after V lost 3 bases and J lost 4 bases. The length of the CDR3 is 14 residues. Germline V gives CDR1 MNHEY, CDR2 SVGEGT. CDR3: CASSYSAGVYEQYF. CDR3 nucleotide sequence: TGTGCCAGCAGTTATTCCGCGGGAGTATACGAGCAGTACTTC.

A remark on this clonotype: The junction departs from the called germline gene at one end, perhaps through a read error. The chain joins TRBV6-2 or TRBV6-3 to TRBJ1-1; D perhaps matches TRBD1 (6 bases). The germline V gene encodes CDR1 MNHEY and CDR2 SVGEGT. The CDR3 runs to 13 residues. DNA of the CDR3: TGTGACAGCAACATACAGGGTGGCACTGAAGCTTTCTTT. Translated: CDSNIQGGTEAFF.

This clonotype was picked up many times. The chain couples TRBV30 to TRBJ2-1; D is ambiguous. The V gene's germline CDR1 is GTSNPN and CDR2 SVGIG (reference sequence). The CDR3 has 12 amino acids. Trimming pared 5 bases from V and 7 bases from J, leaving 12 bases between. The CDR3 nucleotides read TGTGCCTGGGGAGAGGTGGGTAATGAGCAGTTCTTC. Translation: CAWGEVGNEQFF.

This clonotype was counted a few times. CDR3 DNA: TGTGCCAGCAGCTCCCAGGGTGGGCCTAATGAAAAACTGTTTTTT. This codes for CASSSQGGPNEKLFF. This rearrangement joins TRBV7-9 to TRBJ1-4; a possible D gene is TRBD1 (5 bases). Germline V gene data show CDR1 as SEHNR and CDR2 as FQNEAQ (reference sequence). The CDR3 has 15 residues. V shed 4 bases and J shed 3 bases, with 12 bases lying between them. Filled out from reference TRBV7-9 and TRBJ1-4, the complete variable domain reads DTGVSQNPRHKITKRGQNVTFRCDPISEHNRLYWYRQTLGQGPEFLTYFQNEAQLEKSRLLSDRFSAERPKGSFSTLEIQRTEQGDSAMYLCASSSQGGPNEKLFFGSGTQLSVL.

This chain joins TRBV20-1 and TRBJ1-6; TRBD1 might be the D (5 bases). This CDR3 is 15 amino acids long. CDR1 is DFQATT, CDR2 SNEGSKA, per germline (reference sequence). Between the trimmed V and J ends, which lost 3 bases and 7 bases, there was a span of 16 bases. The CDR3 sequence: CSASSRDPGNSPLHF. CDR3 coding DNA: TGCAGTGCTAGCTCCCGGGACCCAGGGAATTCACCCCTCCACTTT.

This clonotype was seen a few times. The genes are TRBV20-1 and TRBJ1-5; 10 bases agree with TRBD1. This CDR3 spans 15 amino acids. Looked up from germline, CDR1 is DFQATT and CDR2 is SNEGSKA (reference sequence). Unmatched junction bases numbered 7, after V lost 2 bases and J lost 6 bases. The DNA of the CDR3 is TGCAGTGCTAGATCCGGGACAGGGGTCTTTCAGCCCCAGCATTTT. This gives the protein CSARSGTGVFQPQHF.

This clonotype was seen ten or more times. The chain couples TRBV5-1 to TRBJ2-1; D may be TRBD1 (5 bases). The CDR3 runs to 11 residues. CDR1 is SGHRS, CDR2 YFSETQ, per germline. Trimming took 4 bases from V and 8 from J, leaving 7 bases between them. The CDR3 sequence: CASSQGHEQFF. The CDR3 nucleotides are TGCGCCAGCAGCCAGGGCCATGAGCAGTTCTTC. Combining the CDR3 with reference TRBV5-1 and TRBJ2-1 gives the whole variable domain KAGVTQTPRYLIKTRGQQVTLSCSPISGHRSVSWYQQTPGQGLQFLFEYFSETQRNKGNFPGRFSGRQFSNSRSEMNVSTLELGDSALYLCASSQGHEQFFGPGTRLTVL.

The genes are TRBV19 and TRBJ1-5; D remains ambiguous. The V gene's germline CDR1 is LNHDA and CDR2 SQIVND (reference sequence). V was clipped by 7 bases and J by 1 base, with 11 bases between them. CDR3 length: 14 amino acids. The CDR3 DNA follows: TGTGCCAGTACTGGGGTGGCCAGCAATCAGCCCCAGCATTTT. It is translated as CASTGVASNQPQHF. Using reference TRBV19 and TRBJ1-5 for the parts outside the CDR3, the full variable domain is DGGITQSPKYLFRKEGQNVTLSCEQNLNHDAMYWYRQDPGQGLRLIYYSQIVNDFQKGDIAEGYSVSREKKESFPLTVTSAQKNPTAFYLCASTGVASNQPQHFGDGTRLSIL.

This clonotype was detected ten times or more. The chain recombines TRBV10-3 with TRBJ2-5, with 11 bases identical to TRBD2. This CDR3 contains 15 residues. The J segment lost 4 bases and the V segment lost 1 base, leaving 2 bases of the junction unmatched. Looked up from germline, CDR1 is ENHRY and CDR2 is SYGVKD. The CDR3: CAISELAGGPETQYF. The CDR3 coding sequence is TGTGCCATCAGTGAGTTAGCGGGAGGGCCAGAGACCCAGTACTTC.

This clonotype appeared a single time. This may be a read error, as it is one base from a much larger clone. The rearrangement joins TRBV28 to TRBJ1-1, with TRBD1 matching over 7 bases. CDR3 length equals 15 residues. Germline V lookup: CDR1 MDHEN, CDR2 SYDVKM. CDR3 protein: CASSPWTGLVTEASF. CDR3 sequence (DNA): TGTGCCAGCAGTCCCTGGACAGGTTTGGTAACTGAAGCTTCCTTT.